This is a list of T cell receptor beta chains from one sample in a study of blood T cell repertoires in COVID-19. Repertoires were generated with immunoSEQ multiplex PCR, while TCRdb's copy carries only in-frame clones and drops some. The sample lists 96,000 or so clones; approximately 91% were seen once. The sequenced sample was peripheral blood. The source is a man in his fifties or sixties with acute or convalescent COVID-19. CDR3s include the opening cysteine and the closing phenylalanine or tryptophan. The D gene is left open where the match is weak. A clone size is listed for some rows: how often the clone was seen (once, few, many), or a class if it is expanded.

TRBD1 14 TRBJ2-7 TRBV7-6 . CASSSGQGIDEQYF TGTGCCAGCAGCTCGGGACAGGGTATCGACGAGCAGTACTTC
TRBD2 14 TRBJ2-7 TRBV24-1 . CATSAPLAGCEQYF TGTGCCACCAGCGCCCCCCTAGCGGGATGTGAGCAGTACTTC
. 16 TRBJ1-2 TRBV6-2/TRBV6-3 once CASSRQPSDPNYGYTF TGTGCCAGCAGCCGACAGCCCTCGGACCCCAACTATGGCTACACCTTC
TRBD2 14 TRBJ2-3 TRBV2 . CASGRGLALDTQYF TGTGCCAGCGGGCGAGGACTAGCTTTAGATACGCAGTATTTT
TRBD1 14 TRBJ1-1 TRBV9 . CASSADRGGTEAFF TGTGCCAGCAGCGCAGACAGGGGGGGCACTGAAGCTTTCTTT
. 13 TRBJ2-7 TRBV7-2 . CASSLAGDRDFYF TGTGCCAGCAGCTTAGCAGGGGATCGGGACTTCTACTTC
. 14 TRBJ2-1 TRBV7-2 . CASSSGRTSNEQFF TGTGCCAGCAGCTCAGGTCGCACCTCCAATGAGCAGTTCTTC
. 17 TRBJ2-7 TRBV5-4 . CASSFSLGGMGKYEQYF TGTGCCAGCAGCTTCTCGCTGGGCGGGATGGGGAAATACGAGCAGTACTTC
TRBD1 15 TRBJ2-7 TRBV19 . CASTTGGPTPYEQYF TGTGCCAGTACAACAGGGGGCCCGACCCCCTACGAGCAGTACTTC
. 16 TRBJ1-1 TRBV6-5 . CASSYMAISTGTEAFF TGTGCCAGCAGTTACATGGCGATATCAACGGGCACTGAAGCTTTCTTT
. 14 TRBJ2-5 TRBV7-9 . CASSPDSVQETQYF TGTGCCAGCAGCCCCGATAGCGTTCAAGAGACCCAGTACTTC
. 15 TRBJ1-6 TRBV19 . CASSPGGAFDSPLHF TGTGCCAGTAGCCCCGGGGGGGCATTTGATTCACCCCTCCACTTT
. 14 TRBJ2-2 TRBV6-1 . CASSEGSGTGELFF TGTGCCAGCAGTGAGGGCAGCGGTACCGGGGAGCTGTTTTTT
TRBD2 14 TRBJ2-2 TRBV7-3 few CASSFGGSTGELFF TGTGCCAGCAGCTTTGGCGGGAGTACCGGGGAGCTGTTTTTT
TRBD1 16 TRBJ1-5 TRBV19 . CASNTNFGTGNQPQHF TGTGCCAGTAACACCAATTTTGGGACAGGGAATCAGCCCCAGCATTTT
TRBD1 16 TRBJ1-6 TRBV5-6 . CASGFQAGQGNSPLHF TGTGCCAGCGGATTCCAGGCGGGACAGGGGAATTCACCCCTCCACTTT
TRBD2 17 TRBJ2-7 TRBV7-2 . CASTPQAGTSALYEQYF TGTGCCAGCACCCCCCAGGCGGGGACTAGCGCTCTCTACGAGCAGTACTTC
. 13 TRBJ1-2 TRBV11-2 . CASSLDARYGYTF TGTGCCAGCAGCTTAGACGCTAGGTATGGCTACACCTTC
. 15 TRBJ2-1 TRBV6-1 . CASSDQGMSYNEQFF TGTGCCAGCAGTGATCAGGGGATGTCATACAATGAGCAGTTCTTC
TRBD1 14 TRBJ1-4 TRBV4-2 . CASSQGDRDAKLFF TGTGCCAGCAGCCAAGGGGACAGGGACGCAAAACTGTTTTTT
TRBD1 19 TRBJ1-1 TRBV11-3 . CASSSLGGGTGGRNTEAFF TGTGCCAGCAGCTCCCTAGGGGGGGGAACAGGGGGCCGGAACACTGAAGCTTTCTTT
. 13 TRBJ2-5 TRBV9 . CASSPIGVGAQYF TGTGCCAGCAGCCCCATTGGCGTCGGGGCCCAGTACTTC
. 16 TRBJ2-7 TRBV6-2/TRBV6-3 . CASSRLRTGYGGEQYF TGTGCCAGCAGCCGACTCCGAACAGGGTATGGGGGCGAGCAGTACTTC
TRBD2 15 TRBJ2-2 TRBV2 . CASKGLAGVRGELFF TGTGCCAGCAAAGGACTAGCGGGAGTGCGGGGCGAGCTGTTTTTT
. 16 TRBJ2-3 TRBV9 . CASSALTGGMGDTQYF TGTGCCAGCAGCGCCCTCACTGGGGGGATGGGAGATACGCAGTATTTT
. 14 TRBJ2-1 TRBV9 . CASSVSRESNEQFF TGTGCCAGCAGCGTATCCCGGGAGTCGAATGAGCAGTTCTTC
TRBD2 15 TRBJ2-1 TRBV6-2/TRBV6-3 . CASSSPSGGHNEQFF TGTGCCAGCAGTTCTCCTAGCGGGGGTCACAATGAGCAGTTCTTC
TRBD2 15 TRBJ2-3 TRBV24-1 . CATSDWTSRTDTQYF TGTGCCACCAGTGACTGGACTAGTCGCACAGATACGCAGTATTTT
TRBD1 16 TRBJ1-1 TRBV18 . CASSPRTGGEYTEAFF TGTGCCAGCTCACCCCGGACAGGGGGAGAGTACACTGAAGCTTTCTTT
TRBD2 16 TRBJ2-2 TRBV6-1 . CASSGLAGGFGGELFF TGTGCCAGCAGTGGACTAGCGGGAGGGTTTGGGGGGGAGCTGTTTTTT
TRBD1 15 TRBJ1-1 TRBV19 . CASSTPTGARTEAFF TGTGCCAGTAGTACCCCGACAGGGGCAAGGACTGAAGCTTTCTTT
TRBD2 17 TRBJ2-2 TRBV9 . CASSDPREREGTGELFF TGTGCCAGCAGCGACCCCCGCGAGCGGGAGGGCACCGGGGAGCTGTTTTTT
TRBD1 18 TRBJ1-4 TRBV28 few CASSSTSGTASTNEKLFF TGTGCCAGCAGTTCGACCTCCGGGACAGCCTCAACTAATGAAAAACTGTTTTTT
TRBD2 20 TRBJ2-1 TRBV6-4 . CASSPRRVGERELIYNEQFF TGTGCCAGCAGTCCCCGGCGAGTTGGCGAGCGGGAGCTGATCTACAATGAGCAGTTCTTC
TRBD2 16 TRBJ2-3 TRBV9 . CASSVGGRARTDTQYF TGTGCCAGCAGCGTAGGAGGGAGGGCTCGCACAGATACGCAGTATTTT
TRBD1 13 TRBJ1-2 TRBV6-5 few CASWDRTNYGYTF TGTGCCAGTTGGGACAGAACTAACTATGGCTACACCTTC
TRBD1 15 TRBJ1-2 TRBV7-8 . CASSRVGQGLDGYTF TGTGCCAGCAGCCGCGTGGGACAGGGACTCGATGGCTACACCTTC
TRBD1 15 TRBJ1-3 TRBV7-9 . CASSRQGAAGNTIYF TGTGCCAGCAGCAGACAGGGGGCAGCTGGAAACACCATATATTTT
TRBD1 16 TRBJ2-2 TRBV7-2 few CASSYSTTPGQGGLFF TGTGCCAGCAGCTACAGCACGACCCCGGGACAGGGTGGGCTGTTTTTT
. 11 TRBJ1-1 TRBV4-3 . CASSQDKRAFF TGCGCCAGCAGCCAAGATAAGAGAGCTTTCTTT